This entry features one T cell receptor (beta chain) sequence. What it recognizes is unknown. There were TCR beta CDR3 regions amplified from RNA transcripts. The TCR CDR3 first-round RT-PCR relied on the HTBI primer set. Using its own MiXCR run on the multiplex PCR reads, TCRdb lists one record per CDR3 protein. The table shows approximately 570,000 distinct CDR3 sequences, with approximately 20% occurring only once. V lost 7 bases and J lost 1, with 6 bases in between. The CDR3 sequence is 12 residues long. Germline-derived CDR1 and CDR2 are MNHNS and SASEGT. This record comes from a study of T cells in Graves' hyperthyroidism and ophthalmopathy. Each 10 ml fresh peripheral blood draw supplied the PBMCs. Findings and caveats of the study: Ophthalmopathy cases were set apart from stable hyperthyroidism by a 13 V-J model. Model output signaled ophthalmopathy a median approximately 6 months ahead of onset. Blood shared most expanded thyroid clonotypes above 0.001.

Input material: blood. This receptor was identified in a man aged 35-49 years with Graves' ophthalmopathy. The genes are TRBV6-1 and TRBJ2-3; D call uncertain. CDR3 DNA: TGTGCCAGCACTACCGGCACAGATACGCAGTATTTT. Amino acid sequence: CASTTGTDTQYF.